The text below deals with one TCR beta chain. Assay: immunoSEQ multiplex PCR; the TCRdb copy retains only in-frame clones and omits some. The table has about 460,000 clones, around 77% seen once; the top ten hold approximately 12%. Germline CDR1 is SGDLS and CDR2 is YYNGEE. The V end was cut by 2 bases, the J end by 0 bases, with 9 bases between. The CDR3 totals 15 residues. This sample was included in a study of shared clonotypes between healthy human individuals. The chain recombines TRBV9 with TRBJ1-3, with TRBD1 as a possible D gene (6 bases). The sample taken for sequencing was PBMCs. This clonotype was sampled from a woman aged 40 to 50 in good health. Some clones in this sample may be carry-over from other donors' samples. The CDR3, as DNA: TGTGCCAGCAGCGTGGAACAGGGCTCTGGAAACACCATATATTTT. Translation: CASSVEQGSGNTIYF.